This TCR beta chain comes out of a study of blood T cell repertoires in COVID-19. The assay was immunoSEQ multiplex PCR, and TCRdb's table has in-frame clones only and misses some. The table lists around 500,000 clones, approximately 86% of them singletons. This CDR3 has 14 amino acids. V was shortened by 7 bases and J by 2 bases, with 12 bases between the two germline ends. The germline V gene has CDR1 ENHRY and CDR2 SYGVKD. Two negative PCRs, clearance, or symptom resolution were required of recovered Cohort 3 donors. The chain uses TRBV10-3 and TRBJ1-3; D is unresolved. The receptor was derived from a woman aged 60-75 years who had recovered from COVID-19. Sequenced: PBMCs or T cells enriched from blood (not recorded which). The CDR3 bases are TGTGCCATCACCGAATACACGACTGGAAACACCATATATTTT. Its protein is CAITEYTTGNTIYF.